Reported below is one T cell receptor (beta chain). In the PCR, 60 Vbeta and 13 Jbeta primers were used. This table comes from immunoSEQ multiplex PCR, and its TCRdb copy is limited to in-frame clones, with some not included. Of about 270,000 clones detected, about 75% appear once; the ten largest clones hold 2% to 2.5%. This record comes from a study of cytomegalovirus exposure and HLA in healthy donors. About the research overall: Earlier results showed 117 million unique TCR beta sequences derived from around 170 million T cells. Most genotyped donors, approximately 81% of 300 to 400, had Caucasian-associated genetic ancestry.

V lost 2 bases, J lost 6 bases, and 13 bases lay in between. The CDR3 is made up of 14 amino acids. CDR1 MDHEN and CDR2 SYDVKM come from the germline V gene. The sequence was obtained from a female donor in good health and CMV-seronegative. The chain has TRBV28 and TRBJ1-1; maybe TRBD1 (5 bases). Sequences were obtained from PBMCs. This CDR3 is CASSLIQGGAEAFF. The CDR3 DNA reads TGTGCCAGCAGTTTAATCCAGGGAGGGGCTGAAGCTTTCTTT.